Included here is one T cell receptor beta chain sequence, with context. This sample also contains other DNA sequences that code for the same CDR3. This record comes from a study of blood T cell repertoires in COVID-19. Enrolled during active infection, Seattle patients were then followed longitudinally. Germline lookup yields CDR1 SGHTA and CDR2 FQGNSA. The V and J ends lost 4 bases and 1 base respectively, with 8 bases between them. There are 13 residues in the CDR3. Sequencing was performed with immunoSEQ multiplex PCR; in TCRdb, only in-frame clones are kept and a portion is missing. The table shows about 500,000 clones, with less than 90% occurring only once.

The sequenced sample was peripheral blood. The clonotype comes from a woman in her 50s with COVID-19, enrolled during active disease. This chain connects TRBV7-2 to TRBJ2-7, with D possibly matching TRBD1 (5 bases). The CDR3 region is CASSSDRSYEQYF. The CDR3 DNA follows: TGTGCCAGCAGCTCTGACAGATCCTACGAGCAGTACTTC.